This TCR beta chain was captured in a study of T-cell reconstitution after alpha-beta-depleted transplantation in children (dated by TCRdb to the mid-2010s). For the wider study: T-cell immune reconstitution after TCRalphabeta/CD19-depleted allogeneic hematopoietic cell transplantation in children was quantitatively tracked in the study by means of TCR repertoire profiling.

This clonotype has more than one count but fewer than ten. This clone's antigen is unknown. No quality values exist for individual bases; no much larger clone is one base distant. CDR1 SGHRS and CDR2 YFSETQ are derived from the germline V gene. Reading from cysteine to phenylalanine, the CDR3 counts 15 amino acids. Left in the record is the CDR3 DNA by itself, 45 bases read in frame from the first base. V is shortened by 0 bases, J by 6 bases, and the region joining them spans 14 bases. The label giving this sample's treatment or condition can be read as: allogeneic hematopoietic cell transplantation with graft depleted of TCRalphabeta T cells and CD19 B cells. The transplant recipients were children given TCRalphabeta/CD19-depleted allogeneic hematopoietic cell grafts. Broad study findings and their caveats: The frequencies of hyperexpanded clones fell over the following months, and after one year, T-cell counts and TCRbeta diversity were mostly attributed to newly produced T cells. In some patients, the high TCRbeta diversity seen at day 60 was put down to recipient T cells and intrathymic progenitors that had survived conditioning. Apparently early alphabetaT-cell count recovery about two months after transplant reportedly relied on only several hundred rapidly expanded clones derived from non-depleted graft cells.

Library construction relied on PCR. Data came from an Illumina HiSeq 2500. Molecular barcoding was employed in the preparation of TCR libraries, with unique molecular identifiers being used to normalize TCRbeta repertoire quantification. Starting from the raw public reads, TCRdb applied fastp trimming at Q25, assembled clones with MiXCR and retained in-frame beta chains. Each entry merges the rows of one CDR3 protein and shows their most common DNA and genes. For this sample the table gives fewer than 550,000 distinct CDR3 sequences, of which roughly 11% were detected only once. Together, the top ten hold around 15% of the sample.

The specimen was PBMCs, mostly from graft donor cells, collected 180 days after TCRalphabeta/CD19-depleted stem cell transplant. Recombination linked TRBV5-1 to TRBJ2-3; the D segment could be TRBD1, given 6 matching bases. The receptor was isolated from a female patient between 2 and 15 years old who had a stem cell transplant for aplastic anemia, so the T cells may come from the graft donor. The sequence in DNA is TGCGCCAGCAGCTTGGCCAGGGGCAGCCCCGATACGCAGTATTTT. The resulting protein is CASSLARGSPDTQYF.